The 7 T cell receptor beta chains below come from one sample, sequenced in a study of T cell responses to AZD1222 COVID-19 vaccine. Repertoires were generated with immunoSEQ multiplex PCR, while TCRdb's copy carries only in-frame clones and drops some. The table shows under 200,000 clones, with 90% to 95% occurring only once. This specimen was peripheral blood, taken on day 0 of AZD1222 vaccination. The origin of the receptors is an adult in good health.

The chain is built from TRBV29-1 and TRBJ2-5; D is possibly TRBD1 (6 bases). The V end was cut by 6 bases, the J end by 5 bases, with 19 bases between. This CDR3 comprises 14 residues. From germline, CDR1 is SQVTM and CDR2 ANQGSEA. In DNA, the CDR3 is TGCAGCGTAACAGGGCACCCCGCCGGGGAGACCCAGTACTTC. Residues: CSVTGHPAGETQYF.

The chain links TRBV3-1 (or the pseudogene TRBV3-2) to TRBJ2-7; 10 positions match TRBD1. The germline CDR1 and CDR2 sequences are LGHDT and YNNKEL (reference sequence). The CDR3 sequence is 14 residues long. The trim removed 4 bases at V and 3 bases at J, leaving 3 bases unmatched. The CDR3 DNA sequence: TGTGCCAGCAGCCCGGGACAGGGGTACTACGAGCAGTACTTC. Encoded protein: CASSPGQGYYEQYF.

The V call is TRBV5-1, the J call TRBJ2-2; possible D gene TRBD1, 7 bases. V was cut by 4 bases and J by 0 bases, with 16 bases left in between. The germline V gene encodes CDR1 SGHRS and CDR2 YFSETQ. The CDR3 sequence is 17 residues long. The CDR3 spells CASSPAAGQTNTGELFF. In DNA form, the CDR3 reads TGCGCCAGCAGCCCCGCGGCGGGACAGACGAACACCGGGGAGCTGTTTTTT. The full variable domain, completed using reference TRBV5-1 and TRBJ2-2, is KAGVTQTPRYLIKTRGQQVTLSCSPISGHRSVSWYQQTPGQGLQFLFEYFSETQRNKGNFPGRFSGRQFSNSRSEMNVSTLELGDSALYLCASSPAAGQTNTGELFFGEGSRLTVL.

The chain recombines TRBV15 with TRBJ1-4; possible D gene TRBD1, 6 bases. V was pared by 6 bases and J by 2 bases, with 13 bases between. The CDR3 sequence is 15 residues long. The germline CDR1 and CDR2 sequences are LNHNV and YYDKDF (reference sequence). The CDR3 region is CATRDRDTTNEKLFF. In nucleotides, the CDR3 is TGTGCCACCAGAGACCGGGACACCACTAATGAAAAACTGTTTTTT.

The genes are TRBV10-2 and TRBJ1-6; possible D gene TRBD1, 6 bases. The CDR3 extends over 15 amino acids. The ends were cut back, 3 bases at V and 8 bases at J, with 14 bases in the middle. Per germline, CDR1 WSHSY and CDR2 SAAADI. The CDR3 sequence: CASSEQGPGDSPLHF. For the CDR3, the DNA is TGCGCCAGCAGTGAACAGGGCCCGGGTGATTCACCCCTCCACTTT.

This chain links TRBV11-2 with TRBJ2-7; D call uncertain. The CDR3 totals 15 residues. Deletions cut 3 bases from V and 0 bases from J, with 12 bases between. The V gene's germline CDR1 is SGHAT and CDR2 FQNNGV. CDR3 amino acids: CASSFHSTSSYEQYF. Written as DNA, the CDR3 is TGTGCCAGCAGCTTCCACAGCACCTCCTCCTACGAGCAGTACTTC. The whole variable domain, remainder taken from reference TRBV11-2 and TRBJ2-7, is EAGVAQSPRYKIIEKRQSVAFWCNPISGHATLYWYQQILGQGPKLLIQFQNNGVVDDSQLPKDRFSAERLKGVDSTLKIQPAKLEDSAVYLCASSFHSTSSYEQYFGPGTRLTVT.

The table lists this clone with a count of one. The CDR3 protein is CASSVTGINGLNTEAFF. The CDR3 nucleotides are TGTGCCAGCAGTGTGACAGGCATCAATGGGTTGAACACTGAAGCTTTCTTT. This chain connects TRBV27 to TRBJ1-1; tentatively, D is TRBD1 (6 bases). Germline V gives CDR1 MNHEY, CDR2 SMNVEV (reference sequence). Trimming pared 5 bases from V and 0 bases from J, leaving 19 bases between. The CDR3 consists of 17 residues.